Sequencing of this T cell receptor (beta chain) was carried out in a study of T cell repertoires in urothelial bladder cancer. Study summary: A few lesions each were cT0, cTa, cT1, and cT2 or greater. Study-wide findings and caveats: Up to roughly 15% of carcinoma infiltrating lymphocytes belonged to one T-cell clone. Median infiltrating lymphocyte percentage was under 2.5% in carcinoma specimens. Benign specimens held more T cells than urothelial carcinoma specimens.

CDR3 length equals 17 residues. The V gene's germline CDR1 is KGHSH and CDR2 LQKENI. The ends lost 3 bases at V and 4 bases at J; junction bases unmatched: 12. As concerns this clone: The target antigen is unknown.

Profiling relied on immunoSEQ multiplex PCR, and the TCRdb table lists in-frame clones only, not all of them. Among fewer than 8,500 clones listed, 71% were seen once. The sequenced sample consisted of tumor-infiltrating cells from bladder cancer. The J gene is TRBJ2-3, the V gene TRBV18; 8 bases are shared with TRBD1. The receptor was derived from a human donor with urothelial carcinoma. Written as DNA, the CDR3 is TGTGCCAGCTCACCGGGAAAGACAGGGGTGAGGGCAGATACGCAGTATTTT. Its translation: CASSPGKTGVRADTQYF.